This T cell receptor beta chain was recovered during a study of CD8 T cell repertoires and HIV-1 epitope variants. The data were produced by immunoSEQ multiplex PCR, yet TCRdb's version contains in-frame clones alone and is incomplete. The top ten clones hold 40% to 45% of a sample with 4,000 to 5,500 clones, around 70% of them seen once. To note about this clone: Its specificity is unknown.

Per germline, CDR1 SGDLS and CDR2 YYNGEE. With 5 bases clipped from V and 5 bases from J, the junction kept 8 bases outside the gene matches. The length of the CDR3 is 14 residues. This receptor was identified in a male donor with HIV. Input material: cultured CD8+ T cells derived from PBMCs. The chain recombines TRBV9 with TRBJ2-7; 9 bases are shared with TRBD2. Here the CDR3 DNA reads TGTGCCAGCAGTGGTGGCGGGGGGGCTGACGAGCAGTACTTC. It is translated as CASSGGGGADEQYF.